This TCR beta chain was recorded in a study of regulatory T cells in long-lasting Graves disease. The wider study: The definition of persistent Graves' disease was over 5 years of antithyroid drugs with positive TSH receptor antibodies.

Relying on iRepertoire HTBI primers and Arm-PCR of CDR3 regions, the team built TCR beta libraries. Each CDR3 protein is one row after TCRdb ran MiXCR on the multiplex PCR reads. The repertoire holds around 510,000 distinct CDR3 sequences, with around 20% as singletons. The CDR3 extends over 13 amino acids. Germline CDR1 reads SEHNR; CDR2 reads FQNEAQ (reference sequence). V was cut by 1 base and J by 10 bases, with 13 bases left in between. In regard to this clonotype: Its target is unknown.

Time point reported: persistent/refractory GD, antithyroid drugs over 5 years with positive TRAb. From RNA extracted from PBMCs, the TCR library was made. A blood draw put roughly 10 milliliters of peripheral blood into EDTA tubes. Study-wide results and limits: Segments TRBV28, TRBJ1-2 and TRBJ2-5 showed preferential usage in persistent disease. Whereas about a thousand public clonotypes were shared by new patients, persistent patients shared more, at roughly 3,000.

This clonotype was obtained from a female donor with Graves disease. V and J are TRBV7-9 and TRBJ1-1; tentative D call: TRBD1 (5 bases). Sequencing was performed on peripheral blood mononuclear cells (PBMCs), taken when the disease was refractory, from a patient treated with antithyroid drugs. The CDR3 spells CASSLGGGSGAFF. The CDR3 DNA sequence: TGTGCCAGCAGCTTAGGGGGCGGATCTGGAGCTTTCTTT.